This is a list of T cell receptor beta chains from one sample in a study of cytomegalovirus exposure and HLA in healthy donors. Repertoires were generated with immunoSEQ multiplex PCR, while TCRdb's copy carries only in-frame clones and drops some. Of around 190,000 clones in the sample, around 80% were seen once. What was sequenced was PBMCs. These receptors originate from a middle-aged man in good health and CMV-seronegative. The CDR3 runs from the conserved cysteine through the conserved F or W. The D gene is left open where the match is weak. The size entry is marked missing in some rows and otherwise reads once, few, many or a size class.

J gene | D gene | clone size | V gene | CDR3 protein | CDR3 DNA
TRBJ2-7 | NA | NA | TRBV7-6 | CASSLSYPAGGAWYEQYF | TGTGCCAGCAGCTTGTCATACCCTGCTGGGGGGGCTTGGTACGAGCAGTACTTC
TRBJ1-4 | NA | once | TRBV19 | CASSIEREKLFF | TGTGCCAGTAGTATAGAGCGTGAAAAACTGTTTTTT
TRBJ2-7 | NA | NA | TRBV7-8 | CASSLARTPFEQYF | TGTGCCAGCAGCTTAGCCAGGACTCCTTTCGAGCAGTACTTC
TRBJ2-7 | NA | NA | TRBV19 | CASSLVPGRSLYEQYF | TGTGCCAGTAGTCTCGTCCCCGGGAGATCACTCTACGAGCAGTACTTC
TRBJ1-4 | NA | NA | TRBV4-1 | CASSQDKGVGEKLFF | TGCGCCAGCAGCCAAGATAAAGGGGTTGGGGAAAAACTGTTTTTT
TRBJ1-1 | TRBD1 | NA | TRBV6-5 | CASSSSRGQTEAFF | TGTGCCAGCAGTTCGTCGAGGGGGCAGACTGAAGCTTTCTTT
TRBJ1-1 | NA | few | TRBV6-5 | CASSRTLNTEAFF | TGTGCCAGCAGCCGTACACTGAACACTGAAGCTTTCTTT
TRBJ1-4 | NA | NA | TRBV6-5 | CASSYRGGYEKLFF | TGTGCCAGCAGTTACCGAGGAGGGTATGAAAAACTGTTTTTT
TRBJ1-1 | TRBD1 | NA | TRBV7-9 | CASSFTGDTEAFF | TGTGCCAGCAGCTTTACAGGGGACACTGAAGCTTTCTTT
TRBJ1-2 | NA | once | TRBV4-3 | CASSQGVGTDDGYTF | TGCGCCAGCAGCCAAGGGGTCGGAACAGACGATGGCTACACCTTC
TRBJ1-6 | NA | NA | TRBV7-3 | CASSLEGRANSPLHF | TGTGCCAGCAGCTTGGAGGGGAGGGCCAATTCACCCCTCCACTTT
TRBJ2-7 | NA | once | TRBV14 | CASSPGVPTIPYEQYF | TGTGCCAGCAGCCCCGGGGTCCCCACAATCCCCTACGAGCAGTACTTC
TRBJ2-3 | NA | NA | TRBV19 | CASTGADTQYF | TGTGCCAGTACCGGGGCAGATACGCAGTATTTT
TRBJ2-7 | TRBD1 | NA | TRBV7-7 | CASSVGQGSYEQYF | TGTGCCAGCAGCGTCGGACAGGGGTCCTACGAGCAGTACTTC
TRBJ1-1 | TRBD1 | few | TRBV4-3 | CASSQAYTGANTEAFF | TGCGCCAGCAGCCAAGCCTATACAGGGGCGAACACTGAAGCTTTCTTT
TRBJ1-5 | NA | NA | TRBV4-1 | CASSQVTGVQPQHF | TGCGCCAGCAGCCAAGTTACAGGCGTACAGCCCCAGCATTTT
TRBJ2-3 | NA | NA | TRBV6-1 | CASSRRQGGTDTQYF | TGTGCCAGCAGCCGGAGACAGGGAGGTACAGATACGCAGTATTTT
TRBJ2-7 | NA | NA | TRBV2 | CASIGGWDEQYF | TGTGCCAGCATTGGAGGGTGGGACGAGCAGTACTTC
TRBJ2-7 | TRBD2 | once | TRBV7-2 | CASSRGTSSYEQYF | TGTGCCAGCAGCCGAGGGACTAGCTCCTACGAGCAGTACTTC
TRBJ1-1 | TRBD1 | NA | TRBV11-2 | CASSHTGAVTEAFF | TGTGCCAGCAGCCATACAGGGGCGGTTACTGAAGCTTTCTTT
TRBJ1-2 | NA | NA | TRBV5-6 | CASIRQGQYGYTF | TGTGCCAGCATTCGCCAGGGCCAGTATGGCTACACCTTC
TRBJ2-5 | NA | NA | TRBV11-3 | CASTGQNQETQYF | TGTGCCAGCACCGGACAGAACCAAGAGACCCAGTACTTC
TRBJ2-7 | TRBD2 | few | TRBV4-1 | CASSQGLAGASEQYF | TGCGCCAGCAGCCAGGGACTAGCGGGGGCCTCCGAGCAGTACTTC
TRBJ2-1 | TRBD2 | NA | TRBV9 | CASTPTSGRSYEQFF | TGTGCCAGCACCCCGACTAGCGGGAGGAGTTATGAGCAGTTCTTC
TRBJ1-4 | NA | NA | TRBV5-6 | CASSRRGRGTNEKLFF | TGTGCCAGCAGCCGGAGAGGCAGGGGAACTAATGAAAAACTGTTTTTT
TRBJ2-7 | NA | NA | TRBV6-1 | CASSEYWALSYEQYF | TGTGCCAGCAGTGAGTACTGGGCCCTTTCCTACGAGCAGTACTTC
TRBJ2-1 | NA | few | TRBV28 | CASSVIEGYNEQFF | TGTGCCAGCAGCGTGATCGAGGGCTACAATGAGCAGTTCTTC
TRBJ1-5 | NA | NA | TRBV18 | CASSPQTGYNQPQHF | TGTGCCAGCTCACCCCAAACAGGGTACAATCAGCCCCAGCATTTT
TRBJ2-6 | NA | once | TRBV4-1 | CASSQGSGDTGANVLTF | TGCGCCAGCAGCCAAGGCTCAGGGGATACTGGGGCCAACGTCCTGACTTTC
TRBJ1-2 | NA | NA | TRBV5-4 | CASSLGREVYGYTF | TGTGCCAGCAGCTTGGGCAGGGAGGTCTATGGCTACACCTTC
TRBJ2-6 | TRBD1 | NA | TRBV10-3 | CAIGGGDRAGANVLTF | TGTGCCATCGGGGGCGGGGACAGGGCCGGGGCCAACGTCCTGACTTTC
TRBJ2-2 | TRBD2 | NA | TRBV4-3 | CASSQDPPGGPNTGELFF | TGCGCCAGCAGCCAAGATCCCCCGGGGGGACCGAACACCGGGGAGCTGTTTTTT
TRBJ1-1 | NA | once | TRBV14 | CASSQGREAFF | TGTGCCAGCAGCCAGGGGAGGGAAGCTTTCTTT
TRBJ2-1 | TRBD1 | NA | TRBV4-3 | CASSQDSDRASEQFF | TGCGCCAGCAGCCAAGATAGCGACAGGGCCAGTGAGCAGTTCTTC
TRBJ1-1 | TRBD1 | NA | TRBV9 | CASSPGTGDTEAFF | TGTGCCAGCAGCCCGGGGACAGGGGACACTGAAGCTTTCTTT
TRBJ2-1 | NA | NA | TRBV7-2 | CASSLAGTLSYNEQFF | TGTGCCAGCAGCCTCGCCGGGACACTGTCCTACAATGAGCAGTTCTTC
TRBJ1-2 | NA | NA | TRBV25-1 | CASSPTGIDYGYTF | TGTGCCAGCAGCCCGACAGGAATTGACTATGGCTACACCTTC
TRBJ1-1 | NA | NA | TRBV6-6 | CASSYSRNTEAFF | TGTGCCAGCAGTTATAGCCGGAACACTGAAGCTTTCTTT
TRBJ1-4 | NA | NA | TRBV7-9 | CASIQKVGRGNEKLFF | TGTGCCAGCATCCAAAAAGTAGGCAGGGGCAATGAAAAACTGTTTTTT
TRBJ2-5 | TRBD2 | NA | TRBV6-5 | CASSPPGGQETQYF | TGTGCCAGCAGTCCCCCCGGGGGGCAAGAGACCCAGTACTTC
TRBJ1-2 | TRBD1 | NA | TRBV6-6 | CASSASGQAVDGYTF | TGTGCCAGCAGTGCCTCGGGACAGGCGGTAGATGGCTACACCTTC
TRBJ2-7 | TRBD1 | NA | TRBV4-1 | CASSTGTETYEQYF | TGCGCCAGCAGTACCGGGACAGAAACCTACGAGCAGTACTTC
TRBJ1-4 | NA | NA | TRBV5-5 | CAPVPPISGGKLFF | TGTGCCCCTGTCCCCCCCATATCAGGCGGGAAACTGTTTTTT
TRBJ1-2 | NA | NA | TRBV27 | CASSGGGVGMYGYTF | TGTGCCAGCAGTGGAGGAGGCGTAGGGATGTATGGCTACACCTTC
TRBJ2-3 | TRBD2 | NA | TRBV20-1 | CSGRLADTQYF | TGCAGTGGGCGACTAGCCGATACGCAGTATTTT
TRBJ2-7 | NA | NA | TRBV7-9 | CASSPLLAYEQYF | TGTGCCAGCAGCCCTTTACTGGCCTACGAGCAGTACTTC
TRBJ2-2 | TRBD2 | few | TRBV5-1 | CASSLESSGSTSGELFF | TGCGCCAGCAGCTTGGAATCCAGCGGGAGTACCTCCGGGGAGCTGTTTTTT
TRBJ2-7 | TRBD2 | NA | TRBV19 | CASRSSGSAEQYF | TGTGCCAGTAGGAGTAGCGGGAGTGCCGAGCAGTACTTC
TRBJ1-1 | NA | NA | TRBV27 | CASSTDSYSNTEAFF | TGTGCCAGCAGTACAGACAGCTACTCGAACACTGAAGCTTTCTTT
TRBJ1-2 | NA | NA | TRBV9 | CASSAGLHNYGYTF | TGTGCCAGCAGCGCGGGACTTCATAACTATGGCTACACCTTC
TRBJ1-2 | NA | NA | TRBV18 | CASSPESGILAGYTF | TGTGCCAGCTCACCAGAGTCAGGGATCTTAGCTGGCTACACCTTC
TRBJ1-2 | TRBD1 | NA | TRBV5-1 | CASSLGTGGERYGYTF | TGCGCCAGCAGCTTGGGGACAGGGGGCGAGAGGTATGGCTACACCTTC